This entry lists 27 T cell receptor beta chains sequenced from one sample in a study of CD8 T cells in Susac syndrome. With random hexamers, reverse transcription was performed on about 0.5 to 1 ug of RNA. TCRdb re-called the immunoSEQ multiplex PCR reads with MiXCR, one entry per CDR3 protein. Here the sample spans approximately 180,000 distinct CDR3 sequences, 80% to 95% being singletons. Sequencing was carried out using CD4+ T cells from PBMCs. All receptors derive from a human donor with multiple sclerosis.

The J gene is TRBJ2-2, the V gene TRBV10-3; possibly TRBD2 for D (7 bases). In germline, CDR1 is ENHRY, CDR2 SYGVKD. V was trimmed by 10 bases and J by 3 bases, leaving 21 bases between them. The CDR3 spans 16 residues. CDR3 protein: CATTPRGAGDTGELFF. CDR3 DNA: TGTGCCACCACCCCCCGGGGGGCGGGGGACACCGGGGAGCTGTTTTTT.

The rearrangement links TRBV4-3 to TRBJ2-2; perhaps D is TRBD1 or TRBD2 (5 bases each). The CDR3 loop spans 18 amino acids. Germline CDR1 reads LGHNA; CDR2 reads YSLEER. The V and J ends lost 0 bases and 4 bases respectively, with 18 bases between them. In DNA form, the CDR3 reads TGCGCCAGCAGCCAAGAGGACCCCGGGACCGCGGGCACCGGGGAGCTGTTTTTT. It codes for CASSQEDPGTAGTGELFF.

This sequence joins TRBV19 and TRBJ2-5; TRBD2 matches at 14 bases. Germline loops: CDR1 LNHDA, CDR2 SQIVND (reference sequence). With 5 bases clipped from V and 5 bases from J, the junction kept 10 bases outside the gene matches. There are 17 residues in the CDR3. This CDR3 reads CASSPTGGLAGVETQYF. The DNA for the CDR3 is TGTGCCAGTAGTCCTACCGGGGGACTAGCGGGAGTTGAGACCCAGTACTTC.

The chain carries TRBV20-1 and TRBJ2-7; 7 bases align to TRBD2. The CDR3 runs 14 residues. V dropped 4 bases and J dropped 2; count of bases not matched to a gene: 8. CDR1 and CDR2 from the germline V gene are DFQATT and SNEGSKA (reference sequence). The CDR3 DNA reads as TGCAGTGCTACTTCGCGGGGGACCACCTACGAGCAGTACTTC. The encoded protein is CSATSRGTTYEQYF.

The rearrangement links TRBV5-1 to TRBJ2-2, with D possibly called TRBD1 or TRBD2 (5 bases each). Germline V gene lookup returns CDR1 SGHRS and CDR2 YFSETQ. Trimming removed 5 bases from V and 8 bases from J, with 10 bases in between. The CDR3 has 12 amino acids. CDR3 DNA: TGCGCCAGCAGTTGGGGGTCTGGGGAGCTGTTTTTT. Translation: CASSWGSGELFF.

CDR3: CSAIGTSGSYEQYF. The DNA for the CDR3 is TGCAGTGCTATCGGGACTAGCGGGAGCTACGAGCAGTACTTC. The rearrangement links TRBV20-1 to TRBJ2-7, with 14 bases identical to TRBD2. V shed 4 bases, J shed 3 bases, and the junction held 2 bases outside the gene matches. The CDR3 contains 14 residues. The germline CDR1 and CDR2 sequences are DFQATT and SNEGSKA (reference sequence).

The chain recombines TRBV18 with TRBJ2-3; TRBD2 might be the D (5 bases). The CDR3 totals 14 residues. Trimming cost V 8 bases and J 6 bases, with 18 bases left between them. In germline, CDR1 is KGHSH, CDR2 LQKENI. For the CDR3, the DNA is TGTGCCAGCCACCCGGGCCTAGCATACGATACGCAGTATTTT. Its translation is CASHPGLAYDTQYF.

CDR3 nucleotides: TGTGCCAGCAGTGTCTCGAGCGGGAGTCGGAATGAGCAGTTCTTC. This sequence encodes CASSVSSGSRNEQFF. The V call is TRBV9, the J call TRBJ2-1, with TRBD2 matching over 8 bases. Germline assignment: CDR1 SGDLS and CDR2 YYNGEE. The CDR3 runs 15 residues. The trim removed 5 bases at V and 7 bases at J, leaving 11 bases unmatched. The whole variable domain, filled in from reference TRBV9 and TRBJ2-1, reads DSGVTQTPKHLITATGQRVTLRCSPRSGDLSVYWYQQSLDQGLQFLIQYYNGEERAKGNILERFSAQQFPDLHSELNLSSLELGDSALYFCASSVSSGSRNEQFFGPGTRLTVL.

The chain carries TRBV12-3 or TRBV12-4 and TRBJ1-5; 7 positions agree with TRBD1. This CDR3 region has 13 residues. J gave up 6 bases and V 5 bases, and 4 bases lay outside the gene matches. The CDR3 DNA sequence: TGTGCCAGCAGTCCAGGGGGTCGTCAGCCCCAGCATTTT. It is translated as CASSPGGRQPQHF.

This chain links TRBV5-8 with TRBJ1-5; D unclear. The CDR3 runs to 15 residues. The V gene lost 1 base and the J gene lost 0 bases, with 8 bases spanning the gap. Germline CDR1 and CDR2: SGHTS and YDEGEE. This chain's CDR3 is CASSLSQNSNQPQHF. CDR3 nucleotide sequence: TGTGCCAGCAGCTTGAGCCAGAATAGCAATCAGCCCCAGCATTTT.

This CDR3 is CASSLTSQGHYGYTF. The CDR3 DNA follows: TGTGCCAGCAGCCTAACCTCCCAGGGCCACTATGGCTACACCTTC. The chain links TRBV9 to TRBJ1-2, with D perhaps TRBD1 (5 bases). Trimming shortened V by 4 bases and J by 3 bases, and 16 bases separated the two germline ends. Per germline, CDR1 SGDLS and CDR2 YYNGEE. This CDR3 contains 15 residues.

This chain uses TRBV20-1 with TRBJ1-1, with D possibly TRBD1 on 5 matching bases. Germline V gene sequence: CDR1 DFQATT, CDR2 SNEGSKA (reference sequence). This CDR3 has 15 amino acids. V was trimmed by 0 bases and J by 5 bases, leaving 16 bases between them. The DNA of the CDR3 is TGCAGTGCTAGAGATCGTCGGGGCTTGGGAACTGAAGCTTTCTTT. Translating gives CSARDRRGLGTEAFF.

This clonotype appeared a single time. The chain recombines TRBV4-1 with TRBJ2-5; D possibly corresponds to TRBD2 (5 bases). The V gene lost 0 bases and the J gene lost 1 base, with 18 bases spanning the gap. Germline CDR1 and CDR2: MGHRA and YSYEKL. The CDR3 consists of 18 residues. CDR3 loop: CASSQDFPASLSQETQYF. The DNA for the CDR3 is TGCGCCAGCAGCCAAGATTTCCCGGCTAGCCTCTCCCAAGAGACCCAGTACTTC.

The chain couples TRBV20-1 to TRBJ2-1; D may match TRBD1 or TRBD2 (6 bases each). The germline V and J ends were trimmed by 5 bases and 0 bases, with 11 bases remaining between them. Germline V lookup: CDR1 DFQATT, CDR2 SNEGSKA (reference sequence). The CDR3 totals 14 residues. In DNA, the CDR3 is TGCAGTGCTTTGGGGGGCAGCTCCTACAATGAGCAGTTCTTC. This translates into CSALGGSSYNEQFF.

The chain carries TRBV3-1 and TRBJ2-5; D is undetermined. The germline CDR1 and CDR2 sequences are LGHDT and YNNKEL (reference sequence). Trimming took off 0 bases at V and 5 bases at J, with 13 bases between the two ends. This CDR3 spans 15 amino acids. For the CDR3, the DNA is TGTGCCAGCAGCCAAGATGAAGGGCTAGTGGAGACCCAGTACTTC. Amino acid sequence: CASSQDEGLVETQYF.

The chain is built from TRBV7-2 and TRBJ2-7; TRBD2 agrees at 7 bases. This CDR3 spans 13 amino acids. CDR1 is SGHTA, CDR2 FQGNSA, per germline. V was pared by 5 bases and J by 6 bases, with 7 bases of the junction left unmatched. Written as DNA, the CDR3 is TGTGCCAGCAGCCCTCGGACTAGTCGCGAGCAGTACTTC. Translated, it gives CASSPRTSREQYF.

The rearrangement uses TRBV4-2 and TRBJ2-7; D might be TRBD1 (6 bases). The ends were cut back, 5 bases at V and 0 bases at J, with 11 bases in the middle. Germline loops: CDR1 LGHNA, CDR2 YNFKEQ. This CDR3 has 14 residues. CDR3 DNA sequence: TGTGCCAGCAGCGAACAGGGTCCCTCCTACGAGCAGTACTTC. It translates to CASSEQGPSYEQYF.

This clonotype was seen once. The DNA for the CDR3 is TGTGCCAGCAGCCGTCTATGGACTAACCCCGCCTACGAGCAGTACTTC. The encoded protein is CASSRLWTNPAYEQYF. The chain employs TRBV7-2 and TRBJ2-7; weak D call: TRBD2 (6 bases). V was trimmed by 5 bases and J by 2 bases, leaving 19 bases between them. This CDR3 contains 16 residues. Germline CDR1 reads SGHTA; CDR2 reads FQGNSA.

V usage is TRBV24-1 and J usage is TRBJ1-1, with 9 bases lining up with TRBD1. CDR3 length equals 14 residues. The germline gives CDR1 KGHDR, CDR2 SFDVKD. Trimming cost V 3 bases and J 7 bases; bases outside gene matches: 5. The CDR3 nucleotides are TGTGCCACCAGTGATGGGACAGGGAGCCTTGAAGCTTTCTTT. Translating it yields CATSDGTGSLEAFF.

The chain is built from TRBV18 and TRBJ1-6; perhaps TRBD1 as D (5 bases). The germline V gene encodes CDR1 KGHSH and CDR2 LQKENI. The length of the CDR3 is 14 residues. Trimming shortened V by 3 bases and J by 7 bases, and 10 bases separated the two germline ends. The CDR3 here is CASSPGQENSPLHF. CDR3 DNA: TGTGCCAGCTCACCGGGGCAGGAGAATTCACCCCTCCACTTT.

The chain combines TRBV7-9 with TRBJ2-5; no definite D call. The CDR3 runs to 15 residues. From germline, CDR1 is SEHNR and CDR2 FQNEAQ (reference sequence). With 0 bases removed from V and 0 bases from J, the gap between germline ends came to 8 bases. CDR3 sequence: CASSLAGEYQETQYF. DNA for the CDR3: TGTGCCAGCAGCTTAGCCGGAGAGTACCAAGAGACCCAGTACTTC.

Written as DNA, the CDR3 is TGTGCCAGCAGTGTGGGACAGATCAGGAATTCACCCCTCCACTTT. Its translation: CASSVGQIRNSPLHF. This chain uses TRBV28 with TRBJ1-6; 7 bases are a match to TRBD1. Germline trimming cut 5 bases from V and 7 bases from J; bases unmatched to any gene: 8. The V gene's germline CDR1 is MDHEN and CDR2 SYDVKM. The CDR3 is 15 residues long.

The rearrangement links TRBV2 to TRBJ2-5; D not resolved. V gave up 2 bases and J gave up 3 bases, with 16 bases separating them. Germline V lookup: CDR1 SNHLY, CDR2 FYNNEI. This CDR3 comprises 16 residues. The CDR3 DNA is TGTGCCAGCAGTGAAACACCCCCGAGGCCTGAAGAGACCCAGTACTTC. The encoded protein is CASSETPPRPEETQYF.

This sequence joins TRBV4-1 and TRBJ2-4; D is perhaps TRBD1 or TRBD2 (5 bases each). Trimming removed 4 bases from V and 8 bases from J, with 21 bases in between. Germline lookup yields CDR1 MGHRA and CDR2 YSYEKL. The CDR3 extends over 16 amino acids. In DNA, the CDR3 is TGCGCCAGCAGCCCGAATGCCGGGGCCCCCGCGGACATTCAGTACTTC. It codes for CASSPNAGAPADIQYF.

This chain joins TRBV5-1 and TRBJ2-7; TRBD2 is a possible D gene (6 bases). V was pared by 0 bases and J by 2 bases, with 15 bases between. The CDR3 covers 16 residues. CDR1 is SGHRS and CDR2 is YFSETQ in the germline V gene. CDR3 DNA sequence: TGCGCCAGCAGCTTGGCGGGAGTCCAAAGCACCTACGAGCAGTACTTC. Translation: CASSLAGVQSTYEQYF.

V usage is TRBV30 and J usage is TRBJ2-3; D unclear. The CDR3 is 12 amino acids. Germline assignment: CDR1 GTSNPN and CDR2 SVGIG (reference sequence). With 1 base removed from V and 6 bases from J, the gap between germline ends came to 8 bases. The CDR3 coding sequence is TGTGCCTGGAGTGGCTTAGGGGATACGCAGTATTTT. Translated: CAWSGLGDTQYF. Full variable domain (missing parts from reference TRBV30 and TRBJ2-3): SQTIHQWPATLVQPVGSPLSLECTVEGTSNPNLYWYRQAAGRGLQLLFYSVGIGQISSEVPQNLSASRPQDRQFILSSKKLLLSDSGFYLCAWSGLGDTQYFGPGTRLTVL.

The rearrangement uses TRBV6-5 and TRBJ2-7; 9 bases are shared with TRBD1. With 0 bases clipped from V and 0 bases from J, the junction kept 6 bases outside the gene matches. Germline V gene data show CDR1 as MNHEY and CDR2 as SVGAGI. The CDR3 totals 17 residues. This chain's CDR3 is CASSYSYGTGSSYEQYF. In DNA form, the CDR3 reads TGTGCCAGCAGTTACTCGTACGGGACAGGGAGCTCCTACGAGCAGTACTTC.